These 2 T cell receptor beta chains share one sample of origin, sequenced in a study of T-cell memory formation after mild COVID-19. TCRdb fed the 5' RACE reads into MiXCR, producing one record per CDR3 protein. Of fewer than 700,000 distinct CDR3 sequences in the sample, roughly 18% were seen once. Source material: PBMCs or a T cell subset sorted from them (not recorded which). The origin of the receptors is an adult woman who had mild COVID-19 (a few samples of this study predate the infection). Cell type and time point are not known.

This clonotype came up a few times. The chain joins TRBV7-3 to TRBJ1-1, with D perhaps TRBD1 (5 bases). The CDR3 has 17 residues. The ends were cut back, 5 bases at V and 5 bases at J, with 24 bases in the middle. Germline lookup yields CDR1 SGHTA and CDR2 FQGTGA. The CDR3 bases are TGTGCCAGCAGCCAGGGCCAGTTAGCGTCGTTCGGGACTGAAGCTTTCTTT. This gives the protein CASSQGQLASFGTEAFF. Full variable domain (missing parts from reference TRBV7-3 and TRBJ1-1): GAGVSQTPSNKVTEKGKYVELRCDPISGHTALYWYRQSLGQGPEFLIYFQGTGAADDSGLPNDRFFAVRPEGSVSTLKIQRTERGDSAVYLCASSQGQLASFGTEAFFGQGTRLTVV.

This clonotype was detected ten times or more. The chain joins TRBV6-5 to TRBJ2-3; weak D call: TRBD2 (6 bases). The length of the CDR3 is 13 residues. The V end was cut by 8 bases, the J end by 5 bases, with 14 bases between. In germline, CDR1 is MNHEY, CDR2 SVGAGI. This CDR3 is CASRPGGVDTQYF. DNA for the CDR3: TGTGCCAGCCGCCCCGGCGGGGTAGATACGCAGTATTTT.